The rows below give T cell receptor beta chains drawn from one sample of a study of T-cell reconstitution after alpha-beta-depleted transplantation in children. TCRdb re-analysed the PCR reads in MiXCR, keeping a single row per CDR3 protein. The repertoire holds approximately 400,000 distinct CDR3 sequences, 9.5% to 13% seen once, with 4.5% to 6.5% in the top ten. The sequenced sample was PBMCs from the stem cell graft donor, obtained from the stem cell graft. Source of these receptors: a human donor who donated a stem cell graft to a child with acute myeloid leukemia. Each CDR3 is given with its conserved first and last residue. The order of the fields is V gene, J gene, D gene, clone size, CDR3 DNA, CDR3 protein. A D gene is named only where the DNA matches it firmly. Only some rows state a clone size, as once, few, many or a class for expanded clones.

>TRBV28|TRBJ1-2|.|many
TGTGCCAGCAGTGATCAGGGGCCCGCGGTGAACTATGGCTACACCTTC
CASSDQGPAVNYGYTF
>TRBV20-1|TRBJ2-3|.|few
TGCAGTGCTACCAGGGATACGCAGTATTTT
CSATRDTQYF
>TRBV14|TRBJ1-1|.|.
TGTGCCAGCAGCCAAGTTGGGGGTAGCCGGCCTGAAGCTTTCTTT
CASSQVGGSRPEAFF
>TRBV7-2|TRBJ2-1|TRBD2|few
TGTGCCAGCAGCTTATGGGGGGGTACGGACAATGAGCAGTTCTTC
CASSLWGGTDNEQFF
>TRBV9|TRBJ2-3|.|many
TGTGCCAGCAGCGCCGGGAATATAGATACGCAGTATTTT
CASSAGNIDTQYF
>TRBV25-1|TRBJ2-3|.|many
TGTGCCAGCAGTGAGGATGTACAGGGCACAGATACGCAGTATTTT
CASSEDVQGTDTQYF
>TRBV12-3/TRBV12-4|TRBJ2-1|.|.
TGTGCCAGCAGTTTAACCCAGGGTGAGCAGTTCTTC
CASSLTQGEQFF
>TRBV9|TRBJ2-7|.|few
TGTGCCAGCAGCAAGGAGATCGGAAGCTCCTACGAGCAGTACTTC
CASSKEIGSSYEQYF
>TRBV6-6|TRBJ1-2|.|many
TGTGCCAGCTATGACAGCCTCTATGGCTACACCTTC
CASYDSLYGYTF
>TRBV7-9|TRBJ2-5|TRBD1|few
TGTGCCAGCAGCAAAGGGACAGGGAGCCAAGAGACCCAGTACTTC
CASSKGTGSQETQYF
>TRBV20-1|TRBJ2-5|.|.
TGCAGTGCTAGAGACCGGCCAGGGCCGGGGGAGACCCAGTACTTC
CSARDRPGPGETQYF
>TRBV15|TRBJ2-5|.|many
TGTGCCACCAGCAGAGATCGGAGGGGCTGGGAGACCCAGTACTTC
CATSRDRRGWETQYF
>TRBV7-8|TRBJ2-3|TRBD2|.
TGTGCCAGCAGCTCATACCCACTAGCGGGAGGTTCTAGCACAGATACGCAGTATTTT
CASSSYPLAGGSSTDTQYF
>TRBV27|TRBJ2-1|.|many
TGTGCCAGCAGTTTAGGCGGGGTCACCGGGGATGAGCAGTTCTTC
CASSLGGVTGDEQFF
>TRBV6-1|TRBJ2-2|TRBD1|many
TGTGCCAGCAGTGGGACAGGGGGCACCGGGGAGCTGTTTTTT
CASSGTGGTGELFF
>TRBV29-1|TRBJ1-2|.|.
TGCAGCGTCGGCCCAGGACAGCAGGGCTATGGCTACACCTTC
CSVGPGQQGYGYTF
>TRBV5-1|TRBJ1-1|.|few
TGCGCCAGCAGCTTGGTCCTCCAGGGCAATTGGAACACTGAAGCTTTCTTT
CASSLVLQGNWNTEAFF
>TRBV29-1|TRBJ2-3|.|few
TGCAGCGTTGAAGACCTAGGGAGCACAGATACGCAGTATTTT
CSVEDLGSTDTQYF
>TRBV14|TRBJ2-3|TRBD2|few
TGTGCCAGCAGCCAAGGCTTGACTAGCGGGAGGAATACGCAGTATTTT
CASSQGLTSGRNTQYF
>TRBV5-1|TRBJ2-5|.|many
TGCGCCAGCAGCTCGACAGGTCAAGAGACCCAGTACTTC
CASSSTGQETQYF
>TRBV7-3|TRBJ2-1|TRBD1|.
TGTGCCAGCTCGACCGGGGACAGGGGGCGGAATGAGCAGTTCTTC
CASSTGDRGRNEQFF
>TRBV20-1|TRBJ2-7|TRBD2|.
TGCGCCATAACCGGGACTAAGAGCTACGAGCAGTACTTC
CAITGTKSYEQYF
>TRBV20-1|TRBJ2-5|.|few
TGCAGTGCTAGAGATGTAGCTAGCGCGAAAGAGACCCAGTACTTC
CSARDVASAKETQYF
>TRBV5-1|TRBJ2-1|TRBD2|few
TGCGCCAGCAGCGCCGGGACTAGCGGGAGCTCCTACAATGAGCAGTTCTTC
CASSAGTSGSSYNEQFF
>TRBV7-2|TRBJ2-1|.|once
TGTGCCAGCAGCACGGGGGCCAACAATGACCAGTTCTTC
CASSTGANNDQFF
>TRBV29-1|TRBJ2-3|TRBD2|few
TGCAGCGTTGAAAGGCGGGAGTGGAGCACAGATACGCAGTATTTT
CSVERREWSTDTQYF
>TRBV12-3/TRBV12-4|TRBJ2-5|.|many
TGTGCTAGCAGCTTAGCCGGGGGACAAGAGACCCAGTACTTC
CASSLAGGQETQYF